This TCR beta chain was retrieved from a study of blood T cells in healthy people across ages. General study results and limits: Greater diversity and more naive CD4+ cells were seen in long-lived donors than in aged donors.

Next came a second PCR, run for about 7 to 12 cycles, which used a sample-barcoded 5' primer along with a J-beta primer mix. From the 5' RACE reads, TCRdb called clonotypes with MiXCR, one entry per CDR3 protein. There are 800,000 to 950,000 distinct CDR3 sequences in the sample; roughly 28% occur only once, and 10% lies in the top ten. In regard to this clonotype: Its antigen is still unknown.

After removal of 8 bases from V and 5 bases from J, the junction contained 6 bases not matched to a gene. The CDR3 totals 14 residues. This sample also appeared in a second study, on T cells of mothers and their children. That paper notes: From each mother came over 8 million TCR beta CDR3 reads, and from each child came around 2.7 million. Related mother-child pairs shared marginally more repertoire than unrelated pairs, though not significantly. The analysis detected no persistent microchimeric T cell clones.

This clonotype was sampled from a woman in her thirties or forties in good health. The chain couples TRBV12-3 or TRBV12-4 to TRBJ2-1, with 10 bases fitting TRBD2. Sequencing was done on a sample of blood. The CDR3 DNA sequence: TGTGCCAGCGGCCTAGCGGGGGAGCACAATGAGCAGTTCTTC. Translating it yields CASGLAGEHNEQFF.